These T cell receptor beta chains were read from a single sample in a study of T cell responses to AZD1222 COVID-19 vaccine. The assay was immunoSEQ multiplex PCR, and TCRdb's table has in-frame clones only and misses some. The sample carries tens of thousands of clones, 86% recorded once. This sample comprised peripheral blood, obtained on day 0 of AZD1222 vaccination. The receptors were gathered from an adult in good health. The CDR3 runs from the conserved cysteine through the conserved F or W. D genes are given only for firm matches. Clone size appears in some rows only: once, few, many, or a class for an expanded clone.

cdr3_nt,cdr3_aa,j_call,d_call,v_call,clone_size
TGCGCCAGCAGCCAAGCGGGGGATAGCACAGATACGCAGTATTTT,CASSQAGDSTDTQYF,TRBJ2-3,.,TRBV4-3,.
TGTGCCAGCAGCTTAACGCCCGGGGAGCTGTTTTTT,CASSLTPGELFF,TRBJ2-2,.,TRBV28,.
TGTGCCAGTAGTATCGCCCCTCCCTTAGGGTCGTCCTACAATGAGCAGTTCTTC,CASSIAPPLGSSYNEQFF,TRBJ2-1,.,TRBV19,.
TGTGCCAGCAGGTTTTATAGGGGGCTTGGGAATCAGCCCCAGCATTTT,CASRFYRGLGNQPQHF,TRBJ1-5,TRBD1,TRBV28,.
TGTGCCACCAGTGCTTCTAGCGGGGGCGAGACCCAGTACTTC,CATSASSGGETQYF,TRBJ2-5,TRBD2,TRBV24-1,.
TGCGCCAGCAGCTTGGAGGGACAGAACTATGGCTACACCTTC,CASSLEGQNYGYTF,TRBJ1-2,TRBD1,TRBV5-1,.
TGTGCCAGCAGTAGGGGAGCGACAGGGACGGGCTATGGCTACACCTTC,CASSRGATGTGYGYTF,TRBJ1-2,TRBD1,TRBV7-8,.
TGTGCCAGCAGCCCCGGACTAGCGGGAGCCGGGGAGCTGTTTTTT,CASSPGLAGAGELFF,TRBJ2-2,TRBD2,TRBV7-3,.
TGTGCCAGCAGTGCTAGTTCGGGAGGGACCGGGGAGCTGTTTTTT,CASSASSGGTGELFF,TRBJ2-2,TRBD2,TRBV6-4,.
TGTGCCAGCAGCCAAGAAGGCCGGGAGCAGTACTTC,CASSQEGREQYF,TRBJ2-7,.,TRBV4-2,.
TGTGCCAGCATGGGCCGAGACTATGGCTACACCTTC,CASMGRDYGYTF,TRBJ1-2,.,TRBV6-5,.
TGTGCCAGCAGTTACTCGGACGGGTCAGCTTTCTTT,CASSYSDGSAFF,TRBJ1-1,.,TRBV6-5,few
TGCGCCAGCAGCCAAGATCCGAACAGGCCCAATCAGCCCCAGCATTTT,CASSQDPNRPNQPQHF,TRBJ1-5,.,TRBV4-1,once
TGTGCCAGCAGTTACTCGTCCCTAGCGGGTACCTCTAGCACAGATACGCAGTATTTT,CASSYSSLAGTSSTDTQYF,TRBJ2-3,TRBD2,TRBV6-2/TRBV6-3,.
TGTGCCAGCAGCCAGGTAGCGGGAGGAGGGAATGAGCAGTTCTTC,CASSQVAGGGNEQFF,TRBJ2-1,TRBD2,TRBV3-1/TRBV3-2,few
TGTGCCAGCAGCTTAGCCCAGGGGGGGGGCACTGAAGCTTTCTTT,CASSLAQGGGTEAFF,TRBJ1-1,TRBD1,TRBV7-8,.
TGTGCCAGCAAGTTGGCCCAAAATAACTATGGCTACACCTTC,CASKLAQNNYGYTF,TRBJ1-2,.,TRBV6-5,.
TGTGCCAGCAGCTTGGGTACCTACGAGCAGTACTTC,CASSLGTYEQYF,TRBJ2-7,.,TRBV5-6,.
TGTGCCAGCAGTGTTAGGGTGGGAACTGAAGCTTTCTTT,CASSVRVGTEAFF,TRBJ1-1,.,TRBV6-4,.
TGCGCCAGCAGCTCGAGCGCGACAGGGAGGTTAACTAATGAAAAACTGTTTTTT,CASSSSATGRLTNEKLFF,TRBJ1-4,TRBD1,TRBV5-1,.
TGTGCCAGCAGTTCGTCGGGGTGGGGCACAGATACGCAGTATTTT,CASSSSGWGTDTQYF,TRBJ2-3,.,TRBV27,.
TGTGCCAGCAGATGGCAGATGAACACTGAAGCTTTCTTT,CASRWQMNTEAFF,TRBJ1-1,.,TRBV28,.
TGTGCCAGCAGCAAAAGCGGAAAGACAGGGCAGTGGGTTGGGTTCGACAACACTGAAGCTTTCTTT,CASSKSGKTGQWVGFDNTEAFF,TRBJ1-1,.,TRBV21-1,once
TGCAGCGTGGCGACTAGTTACGAGCAGTACTTC,CSVATSYEQYF,TRBJ2-7,.,TRBV29-1,.
TGTGCCAGCAGTACGGGACTAGGAAACTACGAGCAGTACTTC,CASSTGLGNYEQYF,TRBJ2-7,TRBD2,TRBV28,.
TGTGCCAGCAGCCCCGGGACATTCTCGTTTAATGAGCAGTTCTTC,CASSPGTFSFNEQFF,TRBJ2-1,.,TRBV7-3,medium-sized
TGTGCCAGCAGCCAAGTCAGAAACACTGAAGCTTTCTTT,CASSQVRNTEAFF,TRBJ1-1,.,TRBV3-1/TRBV3-2,.
TGTGCCAGCGTACGGGACTCGAACACTGAAGCTTTCTTT,CASVRDSNTEAFF,TRBJ1-1,.,TRBV18,once
TGCGCCAGCAGCCAGTGGGACACAGGGCCAACTGAAGCTTTCTTT,CASSQWDTGPTEAFF,TRBJ1-1,.,TRBV5-1,.
TGCGCCAGCAGCTTGGCCGTGGGGGGAGGCTACACCTTC,CASSLAVGGGYTF,TRBJ1-2,.,TRBV5-1,.
TGTGCCAGCAGCCAAGAGGGCAGACGCTCTGGAAACACCATATATTTT,CASSQEGRRSGNTIYF,TRBJ1-3,.,TRBV4-2,.
TGTGCCAGCAGTTGGGGAGTCTCCTACGAGCAGTACTTC,CASSWGVSYEQYF,TRBJ2-7,.,TRBV12-3/TRBV12-4,.
TGTGCCAGCAGCCGAGGACTAGCAGCCCAAGAGACCCAGTACTTC,CASSRGLAAQETQYF,TRBJ2-5,TRBD2,TRBV7-8,.
TGTGCCAGCAGCTTAACTTCCGGGTACTATGGCTACACCTTC,CASSLTSGYYGYTF,TRBJ1-2,.,TRBV7-9,.
TGTGCCAGCTCACCTAGCATGGACAGAGGAAACACCATATATTTT,CASSPSMDRGNTIYF,TRBJ1-3,.,TRBV18,.
TGTGCCAGCCGGGGATCTGGAAACACCATATATTTT,CASRGSGNTIYF,TRBJ1-3,.,TRBV9,once
TGTGCCAGCAGTGATAGCGGGTTAGCCAAAAACATTCAGTACTTC,CASSDSGLAKNIQYF,TRBJ2-4,TRBD2,TRBV11-1,.
TGTGCCAGCAACCCAGAAGGTGACAGGGGGCCCTATGGCTACACCTTC,CASNPEGDRGPYGYTF,TRBJ1-2,TRBD1,TRBV7-2,.